The 22 T cell receptor beta chains given below trace back to one sample, sequenced in a study of CD8 T cells in Susac syndrome. The authors reverse transcribed 0.5 to 1 ug RNA with random hexamers. TCRdb re-analysed the immunoSEQ multiplex PCR reads in MiXCR, keeping a single row per CDR3 protein. Seen here are about 140,000 distinct CDR3 sequences, about 95% observed once, and the top ten hold 0.18%. The source material was CD8+ T cells from PBMCs. The receptors were gathered from a human donor with Susac syndrome.

The chain employs TRBV27 and TRBJ2-3; 13 bases match TRBD2. V lost 5 bases to trimming and J lost 5 bases; unmatched junction nucleotides: 7. CDR3 size: 16 residues. Per the germline V gene, CDR1 is MNHEY and CDR2 is SMNVEV (reference sequence). DNA for the CDR3: TGTGCCAGCAGTCAGGGACTAGCGGGATCAGGAGATACGCAGTATTTT. It is translated as CASSQGLAGSGDTQYF.

This chain joins TRBV20-1 and TRBJ2-3, with 9 bases that match TRBD2. This CDR3 spans 14 amino acids. Germline CDR1 and CDR2: DFQATT and SNEGSKA (reference sequence). V lost 3 bases to trimming and J lost 5 bases; unmatched junction nucleotides: 6. CDR3 in DNA: TGCAGTGCTAGCGCTAGCGGGAACGTAGATACGCAGTATTTT. Translation gives CSASASGNVDTQYF.

With respect to this clonotype: A read error may produce the germline difference seen at one junction end. This sequence joins TRBV4-1 and TRBJ2-5; no definite D call. The CDR3 has 12 residues. CDR1 is MGHRA and CDR2 is YSYEKL in the germline V gene. The CDR3 region has the DNA TGCGCCAGCAGCCCGGACCAGGAGACCCAGTACTTC. Its protein is CASSPDQETQYF.

The chain links TRBV12-3 or TRBV12-4 to TRBJ2-1; TRBD1 agrees at 8 bases. With 4 bases clipped from V and 9 bases from J, the junction kept 14 bases outside the gene matches. The CDR3 loop spans 16 amino acids. CDR3: CASSSPDRAGVGEQFF. The DNA for the CDR3 is TGTGCCAGCAGTTCCCCGGACAGGGCCGGGGTCGGTGAGCAGTTCTTC.

The V and J genes are TRBV13 and TRBJ1-1, with 7 bases aligning to TRBD1. CDR3 length: 13 amino acids. Germline V gene data show CDR1 as PRHDT and CDR2 as FYEKMQ (reference sequence). Germline trimming cut 7 bases from V and 0 bases from J; bases unmatched to any gene: 2. This chain's CDR3 is CASTTGVNTEAFF. CDR3 bases: TGTGCCAGCACCACAGGGGTGAACACTGAAGCTTTCTTT.

The chain links TRBV4-1 to TRBJ2-1; D might be TRBD1 (5 bases). Germline V gives CDR1 MGHRA, CDR2 YSYEKL. The CDR3 has 14 amino acids. Trimming left V 1 base short and J 7 bases short, with 11 bases between. The CDR3 sequence: CASSQVVRVNEQFF. CDR3 sequence (DNA): TGCGCCAGCAGCCAAGTGGTCAGGGTAAATGAGCAGTTCTTC.

This chain uses TRBV6-5 with TRBJ1-2, with 7 bases lining up with TRBD1. The CDR3 has 16 amino acids. With V trimmed by 0 bases and J by 3 bases, 7 bases remained unmatched. The germline V gene has CDR1 MNHEY and CDR2 SVGAGI. CDR3: CASSYSKGGEDYGYTF. The CDR3 coding sequence is TGTGCCAGCAGTTACTCGAAAGGGGGCGAGGACTATGGCTACACCTTC.

The genes are TRBV7-9 and TRBJ2-7; 14 bases line up with TRBD2. In germline, CDR1 is SEHNR, CDR2 FQNEAQ (reference sequence). CDR3 size: 19 residues. Losses at the gene ends were 5 bases for V and 1 base for J; bases not matched to a gene: 13. This CDR3 is CASSPGTSGRAYASYEQYF. CDR3 bases: TGTGCCAGCAGCCCCGGGACTAGCGGGAGAGCTTACGCTTCCTACGAGCAGTACTTC.

The CDR3 here is CASSVLQGNTEAFF. The CDR3 nucleotides are TGCGCCAGCAGCGTACTACAGGGGAACACTGAAGCTTTCTTT. This sequence joins TRBV5-1 and TRBJ1-1; D might be TRBD1 (6 bases). CDR1 and CDR2 from the germline V gene are SGHRS and YFSETQ. V dropped 4 bases and J dropped 1 base, with 11 bases sitting between them. The CDR3 spans 14 residues.

The gene calls are TRBV27 and TRBJ1-3; 9 nucleotides match TRBD1. Germline trimming cut 8 bases from V and 0 bases from J; bases unmatched to any gene: 5. Germline values: CDR1 MNHEY, CDR2 SMNVEV (reference sequence). This CDR3 contains 15 residues. This CDR3 reads CASQPGQGSGNTIYF. CDR3 nucleotide sequence: TGTGCCAGCCAACCGGGACAGGGCTCTGGAAACACCATATATTTT.

This clonotype occurred once. CDR3 in amino acids: CASSYDRNSYNEQFF. In nucleotides, the CDR3 is TGTGCCAGCAGTTACGACCGTAATTCCTACAATGAGCAGTTCTTC. This sequence joins TRBV6-5 and TRBJ2-1; no reliable D call. The CDR3 runs to 15 residues. Trimming left V 2 bases short and J 1 base short, with 9 bases between. CDR1 is MNHEY, CDR2 SVGAGI, per germline.

The J gene is TRBJ1-5, the V gene TRBV5-1; D is uncertain. CDR1 and CDR2 from the germline V gene are SGHRS and YFSETQ. Trimming removed 1 base at V and 1 base at J, with 9 bases between. The CDR3 totals 15 residues. CDR3 nucleotides: TGCGCCAGCAGCTTGTACCTGGGGAGCAATCAGCCCCAGCATTTT. It translates to CASSLYLGSNQPQHF.

CDR3 bases: TGTGCCACCAGCCTACGGGATGGAGGGCCGAGCTCCTACGAGCAGTACTTC. Its translation: CATSLRDGGPSSYEQYF. The chain joins TRBV15 to TRBJ2-7; the D gene is possibly TRBD2 (6 bases). V dropped 5 bases and J dropped 0 bases, with 20 bases sitting between them. The CDR3 runs to 17 residues. Per the germline V gene, CDR1 is LNHNV and CDR2 is YYDKDF (reference sequence).

The chain uses TRBV7-9 and TRBJ2-2; the D is unclear. Germline assignment: CDR1 SEHNR and CDR2 FQNEAQ (reference sequence). The V end lost 2 bases, the J end lost 5 bases, and 6 bases lay between the germline ends. The CDR3 totals 13 residues. The CDR3 coding sequence is TGTGCCAGCAGCTTACCAATTACCGGGGAGCTGTTTTTT. This sequence encodes CASSLPITGELFF.

The rearrangement joins TRBV5-4 to TRBJ2-7; D may be TRBD1 (6 bases). Germline assignment: CDR1 SGHNT and CDR2 YYREEE (reference sequence). This CDR3 is built from 15 residues. Trimming left V 0 bases short and J 3 bases short, with 13 bases between. CDR3 sequence reads: CASSLEQGPYYEQYF. CDR3 sequence (DNA): TGTGCCAGCAGCTTGGAACAGGGTCCCTACTACGAGCAGTACTTC.

This chain uses TRBV6-1 with TRBJ2-1; TRBD2 matches at 11 bases. This CDR3 comprises 14 residues. After removal of 2 bases from V and 8 bases from J, the junction contained 2 bases not matched to a gene. The germline V gene encodes CDR1 MNHNS and CDR2 SASEGT. CDR3 nucleotide sequence: TGTGCCAGCAGTGAACTAGCGGGAGGCGATGAGCAGTTCTTC. Its translation: CASSELAGGDEQFF.

The V and J genes are TRBV6-5 and TRBJ1-2; tentatively, D is TRBD1 (5 bases). Trimming cost V 6 bases and J 6 bases, with 20 bases left between them. The CDR3 spans 15 residues. Germline loops: CDR1 MNHEY, CDR2 SVGAGI. CDR3 in DNA: TGTGCCAGCAGCCTTTCATTTGGAGGGGAGGATGGCTACACCTTC. Translation gives CASSLSFGGEDGYTF.

The V call is TRBV15, the J call TRBJ2-1; D remains unclear. The germline V gene has CDR1 LNHNV and CDR2 YYDKDF (reference sequence). The ends were cut back, 4 bases at V and 8 bases at J, with 15 bases in the middle. The CDR3 loop spans 14 amino acids. Here the CDR3 DNA reads TGTGCCACCAGCAAGGGTTTGAGTCTGGATGAGCAGTTCTTC. Translated: CATSKGLSLDEQFF.

The chain couples TRBV6-5 to TRBJ2-7, with a weak D call TRBD1 (6 bases). The CDR3 is 14 amino acids. V gave up 0 bases and J gave up 5 bases, with 11 bases separating them. The V gene's germline CDR1 is MNHEY and CDR2 SVGAGI. This chain's CDR3 is CASSYSQGLDEQYF. The CDR3 nucleotides read TGTGCCAGCAGTTACTCGCAGGGGCTTGACGAGCAGTACTTC.

The chain carries TRBV25-1 and TRBJ1-1; D remains ambiguous. CDR1 is MGHDK, CDR2 SYGVNS, per germline. The V end lost 7 bases, the J end lost 1 base, and 4 bases lay between the germline ends. This CDR3 is 11 amino acids long. The DNA of the CDR3 is TGTGCCAGCATGGGGAACACTGAAGCTTTCTTT. It encodes CASMGNTEAFF.

The CDR3 loop is CASILREVAGNTIYF. CDR3 in DNA: TGTGCCAGCATCCTCAGGGAGGTCGCTGGAAACACCATATATTTT. The chain employs TRBV21-1 and TRBJ1-3. TRBV21-1 is classified as a pseudogene. The length of the CDR3 is 15 residues.

The chain recombines TRBV30 with TRBJ1-5, with 9 bases lining up with TRBD1. The CDR3 extends over 14 amino acids. Germline CDR1 is GTSNPN and CDR2 is SVGIG (reference sequence). V was clipped by 3 bases and J by 6 bases; unmatched bases: 6. DNA of the CDR3: TGTGCCTGGAGCCCCCGGGACAGGGTTCAGCCCCAGCATTTT. Its protein product is CAWSPRDRVQPQHF.